Following are 14 T cell receptor beta chains from one sample sequenced in a study of post-analysis software for immune sequencing data. Study-level findings and limits: Five TRBV segments, TRBV5-6, TRBV5-1 and TRBV20-1 among them, were found more frequent in patients than controls.

Sequencing libraries made from TCR beta cDNA carried unique molecular identifiers. TCRdb re-derived calls from the PCR reads in MiXCR, one entry per CDR3 protein. The data contain more than 500,000 distinct CDR3 sequences, roughly 34% of them singletons. Their target antigens are unknown. Sequencing was carried out using blood. The receptors derive from a girl aged 2-17 years with multiple sclerosis.

The V call is TRBV5-1, the J call TRBJ2-6; D gene ambiguous. Germline assignment: CDR1 SGHRS and CDR2 YFSETQ. The CDR3 contains 16 residues. Trimming removed 4 bases from V and 4 bases from J, with 15 bases in between. CDR3 coding DNA: TGCGCCAGCAGCCCCTCTTCCGTAACAGGGGCCAACGTCCTGACTTTC. Translation: CASSPSSVTGANVLTF.

Only a few counts were recorded for this clonotype. This chain connects TRBV3-1 to TRBJ2-3; no firm D call. In germline, CDR1 is LGHDT, CDR2 YNNKEL (reference sequence). V was clipped by 4 bases and J by 6 bases, with 17 bases between them. The CDR3 is 15 residues long. The CDR3 protein is CASSPVVTASDTQYF. In nucleotides, the CDR3 is TGTGCCAGCAGCCCCGTGGTGACGGCAAGTGATACGCAGTATTTT.

This clonotype has a handful of counts. The gene calls are TRBV11-2 and TRBJ2-1, with TRBD2 matching 11 bases. The ends lost 6 bases at V and 5 bases at J; junction bases unmatched: 9. This CDR3 spans 16 amino acids. Germline V CDR1 and CDR2: SGHAT, FQNNGV. CDR3 coding DNA: TGTGCCAGCAGACATACTAGCGGGGGAACTCACAATGAGCAGTTCTTC. This codes for CASRHTSGGTHNEQFF.

This chain uses TRBV13 with TRBJ2-7; D may be TRBD2 (5 bases). This CDR3 is 15 amino acids long. V was trimmed by 4 bases and J by 0 bases, leaving 13 bases between them. Germline assignment: CDR1 PRHDT and CDR2 FYEKMQ (reference sequence). The CDR3 DNA follows: TGTGCCAGCAGCTCAGCCCTAGCAAGCTCCTACGAGCAGTACTTC. Translating gives CASSSALASSYEQYF.

The gene calls are TRBV6-1 and TRBJ1-1; TRBD1 agrees at 9 bases. V shed 5 bases, J shed 1 base, and the junction held 8 bases outside the gene matches. This CDR3 contains 16 residues. Germline loops: CDR1 MNHNS, CDR2 SASEGT. The CDR3 bases are TGTGCCAGCAGTTCACAGGGGGCAAGTGCGAACACTGAAGCTTTCTTT. Translating it yields CASSSQGASANTEAFF.

The chain joins TRBV5-5 to TRBJ1-5, with 10 bases that match TRBD1. The V gene's germline CDR1 is SGHKS and CDR2 YYEKEE (reference sequence). The length of the CDR3 is 15 residues. With V trimmed by 4 bases and J by 6 bases, 7 bases remained unmatched. Here the CDR3 reads CASSHTTGGGQPQHF. In nucleotides, the CDR3 is TGTGCCAGCAGCCATACGACAGGGGGCGGTCAGCCCCAGCATTTT. The whole variable domain, filled in from reference TRBV5-5 and TRBJ1-5, reads DAGVTQSPTHLIKTRGQQVTLRCSPISGHKSVSWYQQVLGQGPQFIFQYYEKEERGRGNFPDRFSARQFPNYSSELNVNALLLGDSALYLCASSHTTGGGQPQHFGDGTRLSIL.

The chain joins TRBV6-5 to TRBJ1-4; D remains ambiguous. Trimming removed 6 bases from V and 6 bases from J, with 14 bases in between. Germline V gene sequence: CDR1 MNHEY, CDR2 SVGAGI. There are 14 residues in the CDR3. Here the CDR3 DNA reads TGTGCCAGCAGACCGCTCGAGCGGGATGAAAAACTGTTTTTT. Translation gives CASRPLERDEKLFF.

This clonotype has a handful of counts. The chain has TRBV12-3 or TRBV12-4 and TRBJ1-6, with D uncertain. The CDR3 length is 12 residues. Deletions cut 1 base from V and 10 bases from J, with 5 bases between. CDR3 sequence (DNA): TGTGCCAGCAGTTTAGTTAGGTCACCCCTCCACTTT. This encodes CASSLVRSPLHF.

This clonotype was detected ten times or more. The gene calls are TRBV29-1 and TRBJ2-7, with 7 positions matching TRBD2. The ends lost 2 bases at V and 5 bases at J; junction bases unmatched: 3. The CDR3 runs to 12 residues. The germline V gene has CDR1 SQVTM and CDR2 ANQGSEA. CDR3 amino acids: CSVERAGNEQYF. Here the CDR3 DNA reads TGCAGCGTTGAACGAGCGGGGAACGAGCAGTACTTC.

The CDR3 protein is CSARNVGANTGELFF. CDR3 bases: TGCAGTGCTAGGAACGTGGGGGCGAACACCGGGGAGCTGTTTTTT. The chain carries TRBV20-1 and TRBJ2-2; possibly TRBD1 or TRBD2 for D (5 bases each). The CDR3 is 15 residues long. The V and J ends lost 3 bases and 0 bases respectively, with 11 bases between them. CDR1 and CDR2 from the germline V gene are DFQATT and SNEGSKA (reference sequence).

The sample holds a few counts of this clonotype. V gene TRBV29-1 combines with J gene TRBJ1-2, with D perhaps matching TRBD1 (6 bases). V was pared by 4 bases and J by 8 bases, with 11 bases between. The CDR3 is 11 amino acids. Germline CDR1 reads SQVTM; CDR2 reads ANQGSEA. The CDR3 sequence is CSVVGARGYTF. The CDR3 bases are TGCAGCGTTGTGGGGGCTCGGGGCTACACCTTC.

The chain combines TRBV3-1 with TRBJ1-2; D may be TRBD1 (6 bases). This CDR3 is built from 15 residues. V was clipped by 0 bases and J by 4 bases, with 12 bases between them. The germline gives CDR1 LGHDT, CDR2 YNNKEL (reference sequence). The CDR3 region is CASSQDRGPGYGYTF. CDR3 sequence (DNA): TGTGCCAGCAGCCAAGATCGGGGGCCCGGCTATGGCTACACCTTC.

The CDR3 DNA sequence: TGCAGTGCTAGATGGGTGTCCGAGCAGTTCTTC. It encodes CSARWVSEQFF. The chain carries TRBV20-1 and TRBJ2-1, with D hard to call. V was clipped by 2 bases and J by 10 bases, with 9 bases between them. CDR3 length: 11 amino acids. Looked up from germline, CDR1 is DFQATT and CDR2 is SNEGSKA (reference sequence).

This clonotype was counted once. This chain links TRBV4-2 with TRBJ2-7, with D perhaps matching TRBD2 (6 bases). The CDR3 runs to 18 residues. Germline V gives CDR1 LGHNA, CDR2 YNFKEQ. Deletions cut 4 bases from V and 1 base from J, with 23 bases between. The CDR3 coding sequence is TGTGCCAGCAGCCGTACTTCGGGAGCAGGCCGGTTATCCTACGAGCAGTACTTC. It codes for CASSRTSGAGRLSYEQYF.